The sequence of this T cell receptor beta chain was determined in a study of vaccination effects on CD4 cells after COVID-19. Here immunoSEQ multiplex PCR was the method, and the copy in TCRdb shows in-frame clones only, minus some. The data contain under 40,000 clones, roughly 79% of them singletons. Findings of the study overall: The study had few convalescent patients and no early post-infection timepoints.

A note on this clone: Its antigen is still unknown.

Expansion of antigen-specific CD4+ T cells with viral peptide pools was carried out by the ViraFEST assay before sequencing. Isolating CD4+ T cells followed approximately ten days of culture. The participants, recipients of two vaccine doses, got either BNT162b2 or mRNA-1273. Neither prior SARS-CoV-2 infection nor positive nucleocapsid antibodies were present in the vaccine recipients. On both days 3 and 7, half of the culture medium was replaced with IL-2 medium. This TCR was sampled from a human donor who received a COVID-19 vaccine. Some clones in this sample may be carry-over from other donors' samples. Sequencing was performed on CD4+ T cells from PBMCs cultured with HCoV-NL63 spike peptides, taken after COVID-19 vaccination.

The CDR3 protein is CASSQSGTGEGIQYF. The CDR3 bases are TGCGCCAGCAGCCAATCCGGGACAGGGGAGGGCATTCAGTACTTC. V is TRBV4-1 and J is TRBJ2-4, with 10 bases fitting TRBD1. This CDR3 region has 15 residues. The V segment lost 2 bases and the J segment 9 bases; nucleotides outside the gene matches: 7. The germline CDR1 and CDR2 sequences are MGHRA and YSYEKL.